The 7 T cell receptor beta chains reported below all come from one sample, sequenced in a study of CD8 T cells in Susac syndrome. Reverse transcription used about 0.5 to 1 ug RNA and random hexamers. TCRdb re-called the immunoSEQ multiplex PCR reads through MiXCR, storing one row per CDR3 protein. The sample includes about 280,000 distinct CDR3 sequences, 80% to 90% seen only once; the top ten take over 0.1%. Sequenced sample: CD8+ T cells from PBMCs. These receptors originate from a human donor with multiple sclerosis.

There are a few counts of this clonotype. The J gene is TRBJ2-7, the V gene TRBV30; weak D call: TRBD1 (5 bases). V dropped 0 bases and J dropped 5 bases, with 11 bases sitting between them. Germline V gene sequence: CDR1 GTSNPN, CDR2 SVGIG (reference sequence). The CDR3 totals 13 residues. The CDR3 DNA follows: TGTGCCTGGAGTGTCGTTGAAGGGGACGAGCAGTACTTC. It yields the protein CAWSVVEGDEQYF. Based on the CDR3 plus reference TRBV30 and TRBJ2-7, the full variable domain is SQTIHQWPATLVQPVGSPLSLECTVEGTSNPNLYWYRQAAGRGLQLLFYSVGIGQISSEVPQNLSASRPQDRQFILSSKKLLLSDSGFYLCAWSVVEGDEQYFGPGTRLTVT.

V and J are TRBV5-4 and TRBJ1-1, with TRBD1 matching over 9 bases. The germline gives CDR1 SGHNT, CDR2 YYREEE (reference sequence). V shed 4 bases, J shed 10 bases, and the junction held 17 bases outside the gene matches. The CDR3 runs to 16 residues. The CDR3 spells CASSLPGQGKARVAFF. The CDR3, as DNA: TGTGCCAGCAGCCTCCCGGGACAGGGTAAGGCTCGAGTAGCTTTCTTT.

This clonotype appeared a single time. This rearrangement joins TRBV19 to TRBJ1-1; no reliable D call. The V and J ends lost 8 bases and 0 bases respectively, with 16 bases between them. The germline V gene has CDR1 LNHDA and CDR2 SQIVND (reference sequence). This CDR3 region has 15 residues. The CDR3 sequence: CASAFGRFMNTEAFF. CDR3 DNA sequence: TGTGCCAGTGCGTTCGGGAGATTTATGAACACTGAAGCTTTCTTT.

This chain links TRBV28 with TRBJ2-1; 9 nucleotides align to TRBD1. The germline V gene encodes CDR1 MDHEN and CDR2 SYDVKM. This CDR3 contains 16 residues. V lost 3 bases, J lost 12 bases, and 15 bases stayed unmatched. For the CDR3, the DNA is TGTGCCAGCAGTTTGACCACAGGGGGCGTCGGAGAGGGGCAGTTCTTC. Protein: CASSLTTGGVGEGQFF.

The gene calls are TRBV7-2 and TRBJ2-1, with TRBD1 identical over 7 bases. CDR3 length: 13 residues. The germline V gene has CDR1 SGHTA and CDR2 FQGNSA. V was pared by 4 bases and J by 4 bases, with 1 base of the junction left unmatched. The CDR3, as DNA: TGTGCCAGCAGCTCGGGACAGTACAATGAGCAGTTCTTC. Amino acid sequence: CASSSGQYNEQFF.

The chain links TRBV6-1 to TRBJ1-6; the D gene is possibly TRBD1 (5 bases). The CDR3 totals 14 residues. Trimming removed 6 bases from V and 10 bases from J, with 16 bases in between. Germline loops: CDR1 MNHNS, CDR2 SASEGT. Here the CDR3 reads CASRGGASNSPLHF. The CDR3 nucleotides read TGTGCCAGCAGGGGAGGGGCTAGTAACTCACCCCTCCACTTT.

The CDR3 loop reads CASSLPADGGFSYNEQFF. The CDR3 coding sequence is TGTGCCAGCAGCCTTCCGGCCGATGGGGGGTTTTCCTACAATGAGCAGTTCTTC. This chain links TRBV9 with TRBJ2-1; TRBD2 is a possible D gene (6 bases). V lost 4 bases and J 1 base, leaving 21 bases between the germline ends. The germline V gene encodes CDR1 SGDLS and CDR2 YYNGEE. This CDR3 spans 18 amino acids.